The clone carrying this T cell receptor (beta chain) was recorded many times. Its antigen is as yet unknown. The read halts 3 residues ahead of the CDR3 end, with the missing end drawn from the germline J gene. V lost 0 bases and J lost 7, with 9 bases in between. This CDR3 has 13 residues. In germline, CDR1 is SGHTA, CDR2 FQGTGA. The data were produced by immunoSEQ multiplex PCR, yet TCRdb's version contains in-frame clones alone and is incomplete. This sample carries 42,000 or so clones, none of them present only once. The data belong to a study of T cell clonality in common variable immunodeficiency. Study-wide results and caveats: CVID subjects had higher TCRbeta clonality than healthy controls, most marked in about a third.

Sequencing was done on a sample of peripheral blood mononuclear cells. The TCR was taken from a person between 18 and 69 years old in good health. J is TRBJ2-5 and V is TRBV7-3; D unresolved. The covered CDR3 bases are TGTGCCAGCAGCTTAACTGCCAGTGGGACC. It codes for CASSLTASGT. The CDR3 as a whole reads CASSLTASGTQYF.